These 2 T cell receptor beta chains were sequenced from one sample in a study of blood T cell repertoires in COVID-19. The data were produced by immunoSEQ multiplex PCR, yet TCRdb's version contains in-frame clones alone and is incomplete. The sample comprises roughly 140,000 clones, around nine tenths of which are singletons, and more than 3.5% rests with the top ten. Sequenced input: peripheral blood. Source of these receptors: a woman aged 35 to 49 with acute or convalescent COVID-19.

The chain links TRBV3-1 (or the pseudogene TRBV3-2) to TRBJ2-1; D gene ambiguous. The germline V gene encodes CDR1 LGHDT and CDR2 YNNKEL (reference sequence). The CDR3 is 18 amino acids. V was cut by 0 bases and J by 4 bases, with 19 bases left in between. The CDR3 region is CASSQDQSAGPSYNEQFF. The CDR3 nucleotides read TGTGCCAGCAGCCAAGATCAATCGGCAGGCCCCTCATACAATGAGCAGTTCTTC.

This chain links TRBV2 with TRBJ2-7, with 10 positions matching TRBD2. The germline V gene has CDR1 SNHLY and CDR2 FYNNEI. The CDR3 loop spans 15 amino acids. Trimming cost V 8 bases and J 2 bases; bases outside gene matches: 9. CDR3 loop: CASLPASGSPYEQYF. The DNA of the CDR3 is TGTGCCAGCCTTCCGGCTAGCGGGAGCCCCTACGAGCAGTACTTC.